The next 19 T cell receptor beta chains were all read from a single sample in a study of cytotoxic CD8 clonotypes in ibrutinib-treated CLL. The repertoire was sequenced with immunoSEQ multiplex PCR; TCRdb's copy has only in-frame clones and lacks some. Here the sample spans 100,000 to 150,000 clones, 70% to 90% being singletons. This sample comprised PBMCs, obtained after 24 months of ibrutinib treatment. The receptors shown here come from a human donor with chronic lymphocytic leukemia.

Points on this clone: The junction shows a germline mismatch at one end, possibly a read error. This sequence joins TRBV7-7 and TRBJ1-1; D uncertain. The CDR3 sequence is 13 residues long. CDR1 and CDR2 from the germline V gene are SSHAT and FNYEAQ (reference sequence). The CDR3: CASSLQENTEAFF. In DNA form, the CDR3 reads TGTGCTAGCAGCTTGCAGGAAAACACTGAAGCTTTCTTT.

V gene TRBV25-1 combines with J gene TRBJ1-2; 9 nucleotides match TRBD1. This CDR3 region has 14 residues. Germline loops: CDR1 MGHDK, CDR2 SYGVNS. Losses at the gene ends were 2 bases for V and 4 bases for J; bases not matched to a gene: 2. The CDR3 DNA is TGTGCCAGCAGTGAACGGGACAGGGTCTATGGCTACACCTTC. It yields the protein CASSERDRVYGYTF.

The V gene is TRBV5-1, the J gene TRBJ1-1; a weak D match, TRBD1 (5 bases). V was shortened by 4 bases and J by 0 bases, with 16 bases between the two germline ends. Germline CDR1 and CDR2: SGHRS and YFSETQ. This CDR3 is built from 16 residues. CDR3 protein: CASSTHGGDMNTEAFF. In nucleotides, the CDR3 is TGCGCCAGCAGCACCCACGGGGGGGATATGAACACTGAAGCTTTCTTT.

The chain recombines TRBV13 with TRBJ2-6; D remains unclear. The germline V gene has CDR1 PRHDT and CDR2 FYEKMQ (reference sequence). The CDR3 runs 16 residues. The CDR3 sequence is CETPGPGDSGANVLTF. CDR3 in DNA: TGTGAGACCCCGGGCCCTGGGGACTCTGGGGCCAACGTCCTGACTTTC.

In nucleotides, the CDR3 is TGCGCCAGCTCAGACCCCAAGCGGGGTATCGACAATGAGCAGTTCTTC. Protein sequence: CASSDPKRGIDNEQFF. V is TRBV5-1 and J is TRBJ2-1; 7 nucleotides line up with TRBD2. The CDR3 sequence is 16 residues long. Germline CDR1 reads SGHRS; CDR2 reads YFSETQ. V was pared by 7 bases and J by 5 bases, with 15 bases of the junction left unmatched.

A few counts support this clone. Other DNA sequences within the sample encode an identical CDR3. V gene TRBV7-2 combines with J gene TRBJ2-5; 8 nucleotides line up with TRBD2. Germline V CDR1 and CDR2: SGHTA, FQGNSA. V gave up 3 bases and J gave up 5 bases; unmatched junction bases: 2. The CDR3 is 13 residues long. CDR3 DNA sequence: TGTGCCAGCAGCTTCGGGGGGGCGGAGACCCAGTACTTC. Protein product: CASSFGGAETQYF.

The chain is built from TRBV27 and TRBJ1-1, with 7 positions matching TRBD1. V lost 5 bases to trimming and J lost 1 base; unmatched junction nucleotides: 4. The CDR3 loop spans 14 amino acids. The germline V gene has CDR1 MNHEY and CDR2 SMNVEV (reference sequence). The CDR3 DNA follows: TGTGCCAGCAGTCCTCAGGGGGGGAACACTGAAGCTTTCTTT. It yields the protein CASSPQGGNTEAFF.

This sequence joins TRBV28 and TRBJ2-3; 9 nucleotides agree with TRBD1. The CDR3 runs to 15 residues. CDR1 is MDHEN, CDR2 SYDVKM, per germline. The CDR3 spells CASHRGRPGTDTQYF. The CDR3 bases are TGTGCGAGCCACAGGGGGCGCCCGGGGACAGATACGCAGTATTTT. The variable domain in full, completed from reference TRBV28 and TRBJ2-3, reads DVKVTQSSRYLVKRTGEKVFLECVQDMDHENMFWYRQDPGLGLRLIYFSYDVKMKEKGDIPEGYSVSREKKERFSLILESASTNQTSMYLCASHRGRPGTDTQYFGPGTRLTVL.

The chain employs TRBV18 and TRBJ1-5, with D unresolved. This CDR3 contains 13 residues. Per the germline V gene, CDR1 is KGHSH and CDR2 is LQKENI. V was clipped by 6 bases and J by 6 bases, with 12 bases between them. DNA of the CDR3: TGTGCCAGCTCCCCGACGGATTTTCAGCCCCAGCATTTT. Its protein product is CASSPTDFQPQHF.

The V call is TRBV25-1, the J call TRBJ2-2; TRBD1 aligns across 9 bases. The CDR3 loop spans 13 amino acids. In germline, CDR1 is MGHDK, CDR2 SYGVNS. Germline trimming cut 8 bases from V and 3 bases from J; bases unmatched to any gene: 1. This chain's CDR3 is CASGQGYTGELFF. For the CDR3, the DNA is TGTGCCAGCGGACAGGGGTACACCGGGGAGCTGTTTTTT.

The gene calls are TRBV7-2 and TRBJ2-7; 9 positions match TRBD2. The CDR3 is made up of 14 amino acids. Trimming cost V 5 bases and J 3 bases; bases outside gene matches: 5. The germline CDR1 and CDR2 sequences are SGHTA and FQGNSA. CDR3 DNA: TGTGCCAGCAGCCCTTTGACTAGCGGCTACGAGCAGTACTTC. Translation gives CASSPLTSGYEQYF.

The V gene is TRBV28, the J gene TRBJ2-7, with D possibly being TRBD1 or TRBD2 (5 bases each). The CDR3 is 11 residues long. Germline V gene sequence: CDR1 MDHEN, CDR2 SYDVKM. Trimming pared 7 bases from V and 6 bases from J, leaving 10 bases between. This CDR3 is CASNWGFEQYF. CDR3 nucleotides: TGTGCCAGCAATTGGGGGTTCGAGCAGTACTTC.

This clone has only one observation. V and J are TRBV5-4 and TRBJ2-3, with 9 bases identical to TRBD2. This CDR3 spans 14 amino acids. Germline CDR1 and CDR2: SGHNT and YYREEE (reference sequence). V was pared by 7 bases and J by 5 bases, with 8 bases of the junction left unmatched. The CDR3 coding sequence is TGTGCCAGCCAGGACGCGGGGGGGTTAGATACGCAGTATTTT. Translation gives CASQDAGGLDTQYF.

The chain carries TRBV27 and TRBJ1-1; the D is unclear. The CDR3 runs to 13 residues. Germline CDR1 MNHEY, CDR2 SMNVEV (reference sequence). Trimming took off 8 bases at V and 0 bases at J, with 10 bases between the two ends. This CDR3 is CASAHKMNTEAFF. The CDR3 coding sequence is TGTGCCAGCGCCCACAAGATGAACACTGAAGCTTTCTTT.

The genes are TRBV7-8 and TRBJ2-3; D might be TRBD2 (5 bases). The CDR3 runs to 14 residues. V was cut by 5 bases and J by 7 bases, with 16 bases left in between. Germline V lookup: CDR1 SGHVS, CDR2 FQNEAQ. The CDR3 here is CASSPRAAPHTQYF. CDR3 DNA sequence: TGTGCCAGCAGCCCACGAGCGGCCCCGCATACGCAGTATTTT.

V and J are TRBV7-9 and TRBJ2-5, with 12 bases identical to TRBD2. Germline values: CDR1 SEHNR, CDR2 FQNEAQ (reference sequence). This CDR3 is 15 amino acids long. V dropped 5 bases and J dropped 5; count of bases not matched to a gene: 6. CDR3 nucleotides: TGTGCCAGCAGCCCAAGACTAGCGGGAGAGGAGACCCAGTACTTC. Protein: CASSPRLAGEETQYF.

The V gene is TRBV6-1, the J gene TRBJ2-3; a possible D gene is TRBD1 (6 bases). The CDR3 totals 14 residues. Germline V gene data show CDR1 as MNHNS and CDR2 as SASEGT. The germline V and J ends were trimmed by 6 bases and 4 bases, with 14 bases remaining between them. CDR3 protein: CASRGAGVADTQYF. The DNA for the CDR3 is TGTGCCAGCAGGGGGGCAGGTGTCGCAGATACGCAGTATTTT.

This chain links TRBV6-1 with TRBJ1-2; D not resolved. Germline CDR1 and CDR2: MNHNS and SASEGT. This CDR3 contains 15 residues. V shed 5 bases and J shed 8 bases, with 21 bases lying between them. In nucleotides, the CDR3 is TGTGCCAGCAGTCACCTAGAGAGATGGCTGAACGGCTACACCTTC. This encodes CASSHLERWLNGYTF.

About this clone itself: In the same sample, other DNA sequences code for this CDR3. This CDR3 is CASSVETDTQYF. Here the CDR3 DNA reads TGTGCCAGCAGCGTAGAAACAGATACGCAGTATTTT. This sequence joins TRBV9 and TRBJ2-3; D not certain. CDR1 SGDLS and CDR2 YYNGEE come from the germline V gene. The CDR3 spans 12 residues. The V end was cut by 0 bases, the J end by 3 bases, with 2 bases between.